Presented here are 3 T cell receptor beta chains from one specimen sequenced in a study of blood T cell repertoires in COVID-19. Data came from immunoSEQ multiplex PCR; TCRdb stores just in-frame clones and leaves some out. Of under 300,000 clones listed, 70% to 90% are singletons. The specimen was PBMCs or T cells enriched from blood (not recorded which). These receptors all come from a woman aged 45-60 years who had recovered from COVID-19.

CDR3 in amino acids: CASSRAPGETQYF. Here the CDR3 DNA reads TGCGCCAGCAGCAGGGCCCCGGGGGAGACCCAGTACTTC. The chain has TRBV5-1 and TRBJ2-5, with a weak D call TRBD2 (5 bases). Germline-derived CDR1 and CDR2 are SGHRS and YFSETQ. This CDR3 has 13 amino acids. V shed 4 bases and J shed 5 bases, with 12 bases lying between them.

In nucleotides, the CDR3 is TGTGCCAGCAGTCCGACGACAGGGGACTACGAGCAGTACTTC. Translating gives CASSPTTGDYEQYF. J is TRBJ2-7 and V is TRBV2; 8 bases align to TRBD1. The CDR3 runs to 14 residues. The trim removed 5 bases at V and 3 bases at J, leaving 6 bases unmatched. Germline V lookup: CDR1 SNHLY, CDR2 FYNNEI.

The V gene is TRBV23-1, the J gene TRBJ2-5; TRBD1 might be the D (6 bases). TRBV23-1 is annotated as an ORF whose role is uncertain. The CDR3 contains 14 residues. Between the trimmed V and J ends, which lost 3 bases and 5 bases, there was a span of 13 bases. This CDR3 reads CASSHINREETQYF. In nucleotides, the CDR3 is TGCGCCAGCAGTCACATCAACAGGGAGGAGACCCAGTACTTC.